The next 18 T cell receptor beta chains were all read from a single sample in a study of cytotoxic CD8 clonotypes in ibrutinib-treated CLL. Only in-frame clones appear in the TCRdb table, and some are missing; sequencing was by immunoSEQ multiplex PCR. This table has about 160,000 clones, roughly 84% appearing once. The sequencing here drew on PBMCs, taken at disease progression, from a patient treated with ibrutinib. Receptors were obtained from a human donor with chronic lymphocytic leukemia.

The rearrangement uses TRBV5-4 and TRBJ1-3; TRBD1 matches 7 bases. This CDR3 spans 14 amino acids. Germline V gene sequence: CDR1 SGHNT, CDR2 YYREEE (reference sequence). Germline trimming cut 5 bases from V and 2 bases from J; bases unmatched to any gene: 4. Here the CDR3 DNA reads TGTGCCAGCAGTCGGGACAGTACTGGAAACACCATATATTTT. It specifies CASSRDSTGNTIYF.

To note about this clone: A read error may account for a junction end that differs from germline. V is TRBV9 and J is TRBJ2-5, with TRBD2 matching 11 bases. Germline V lookup: CDR1 SGDLS, CDR2 YYNGEE. The CDR3 consists of 15 residues. CDR3 in DNA: TGTGCCAGCAGCGTAGGGCTAGCGGGAGGTCCCTCCACAGACTTC. It yields the protein CASSVGLAGGPSTDF.

This rearrangement joins TRBV5-1 to TRBJ2-7, with 14 nucleotides matching TRBD2. The CDR3 is 15 residues long. V gave up 4 bases and J gave up 4 bases; unmatched junction bases: 4. Germline CDR1 reads SGHRS; CDR2 reads YFSETQ. CDR3 in amino acids: CASSVGTSGGYEQYF. In nucleotides, the CDR3 is TGCGCCAGCAGCGTCGGGACTAGCGGGGGATACGAGCAGTACTTC.

This clone was counted only a few times. J is TRBJ2-7 and V is TRBV11-3, with 7 bases lining up with TRBD2. This CDR3 contains 15 residues. V lost 6 bases, J lost 1 base, and 9 bases stayed unmatched. Looked up from germline, CDR1 is SGHNT and CDR2 is YENEEA. The CDR3 DNA reads as TGTGCCAGCAGTCCGTTGGGGGGGACGTCCTACGAGCAGTACTTC. This sequence encodes CASSPLGGTSYEQYF.

CDR3 protein: CASSEVGQETQYF. CDR3 sequence (DNA): TGTGCCAGCAGTGAAGTGGGACAAGAGACCCAGTACTTC. V gene TRBV2 combines with J gene TRBJ2-5; unclear D gene. In germline, CDR1 is SNHLY, CDR2 FYNNEI. The CDR3 totals 13 residues. V lost 1 base, J lost 2 bases, and 5 bases lay in between.

The V and J genes are TRBV2 and TRBJ1-5, with D uncertain. Trimming took off 3 bases at V and 4 bases at J, with 10 bases between the two ends. This CDR3 contains 14 residues. CDR1 is SNHLY and CDR2 is FYNNEI in the germline V gene. The CDR3 protein is CASSEGFQNQPQHF. The CDR3 coding sequence is TGTGCCAGCAGTGAGGGTTTTCAAAATCAGCCCCAGCATTTT.

This chain connects TRBV10-3 to TRBJ2-7; D is perhaps TRBD1 (6 bases). Germline lookup yields CDR1 ENHRY and CDR2 SYGVKD. The CDR3 extends over 12 amino acids. Trimming took off 9 bases at V and 3 bases at J, with 12 bases between the two ends. This chain's CDR3 is CAIQGGGYEQYF. CDR3 DNA: TGTGCCATACAGGGTGGGGGCTACGAGCAGTACTTC.

V and J are TRBV27 and TRBJ2-3, with TRBD2 matching 13 bases. The CDR3 has 18 amino acids. J lost 8 bases, V lost 5 bases, and 16 bases had no gene match. Germline loops: CDR1 MNHEY, CDR2 SMNVEV (reference sequence). This CDR3 is CASSRYFGTSGKVGTQYF. The DNA of the CDR3 is TGTGCCAGCAGTCGCTATTTTGGGACTAGCGGGAAGGTGGGTACGCAGTATTTT.

The chain carries TRBV28 and TRBJ2-7; D is unclear. This CDR3 comprises 12 residues. V was clipped by 3 bases and J by 7 bases, with 10 bases between them. Germline V lookup: CDR1 MDHEN, CDR2 SYDVKM. In nucleotides, the CDR3 is TGTGCCAGCAGTTTGACACTGTTGGAGCAGTACTTC. It yields the protein CASSLTLLEQYF. Complete variable domain (other parts from reference TRBV28 and TRBJ2-7): DVKVTQSSRYLVKRTGEKVFLECVQDMDHENMFWYRQDPGLGLRLIYFSYDVKMKEKGDIPEGYSVSREKKERFSLILESASTNQTSMYLCASSLTLLEQYFGPGTRLTVT.

The V and J genes are TRBV5-1 and TRBJ2-1; 8 bases are shared with TRBD1. J lost 6 bases, V lost 3 bases, and 11 bases had no gene match. Germline assignment: CDR1 SGHRS and CDR2 YFSETQ. The CDR3 contains 16 residues. CDR3 loop: CASSSVQGVEGNEQFF. The CDR3, as DNA: TGCGCCAGCAGCTCGGTACAGGGGGTAGAAGGCAATGAGCAGTTCTTC.

This clone was recorded at least ten times. The V gene is TRBV12-5, the J gene TRBJ1-5; the D is unclear. The CDR3 spans 16 residues. Germline V gene sequence: CDR1 LGHNT, CDR2 FRNRAP. Trimming left V 0 bases short and J 3 bases short, with 12 bases between. CDR3 loop: CASGLVQGGLNQPQHF. DNA for the CDR3: TGTGCTAGTGGTTTGGTACAAGGCGGCCTCAATCAGCCCCAGCATTTT.

As for this clone: Other DNA sequences in this specimen translate into the identical CDR3. This chain links TRBV7-2 with TRBJ2-5; D not resolved. Germline CDR1 and CDR2: SGHTA and FQGNSA. V was pared by 0 bases and J by 5 bases, with 4 bases between. This CDR3 has 12 amino acids. For the CDR3, the DNA is TGTGCCAGCAGCTTAGCGCGGGAGACCCAGTACTTC. This gives the protein CASSLARETQYF.

The table lists this clone with a count of one. The rearrangement links TRBV15 to TRBJ1-5, with a weak D call TRBD1 (6 bases). Trimming shortened V by 3 bases and J by 2 bases, and 14 bases separated the two germline ends. Germline CDR1 and CDR2: LNHNV and YYDKDF (reference sequence). The CDR3 totals 16 residues. CDR3 nucleotide sequence: TGTGCCACCAGCAGGGACCCAGGGGTGGGCAATCAGCCCCAGCATTTT. Translation: CATSRDPGVGNQPQHF.

CDR3 DNA: TGTGCCAGCAGTGAATGGTCAGGGACTCAGCCCCAGCATTTT. Protein: CASSEWSGTQPQHF. The chain uses TRBV6-1 and TRBJ1-5; D may be TRBD1 (5 bases). CDR3 length: 14 amino acids. CDR1 MNHNS and CDR2 SASEGT come from the germline V gene. V was trimmed by 2 bases and J by 6 bases, leaving 11 bases between them.

V and J are TRBV2 and TRBJ1-2; 8 bases align to TRBD1. Germline trimming cut 7 bases from V and 7 bases from J; bases unmatched to any gene: 8. Germline CDR1 is SNHLY and CDR2 is FYNNEI. This CDR3 has 13 residues. In DNA, the CDR3 is TGTGCCAGCAAGACTGGACAGGGCTTTGGCTACACCTTC. It is translated as CASKTGQGFGYTF.

V is TRBV4-3 and J is TRBJ2-7, with 8 positions matching TRBD2. Germline CDR1 and CDR2: LGHNA and YSLEER. The CDR3 is made up of 15 amino acids. The V and J ends lost 0 bases and 3 bases, in that order; junction bases with no gene match: 4. The CDR3 DNA sequence: TGCGCCAGCAGCCAAGATTTAAGCGGGAGCTACGAGCAGTACTTC. This gives the protein CASSQDLSGSYEQYF.

The chain combines TRBV14 with TRBJ1-1; D is uncertain. The CDR3 is made up of 13 amino acids. Trimming shortened V by 1 base and J by 1 base, and 4 bases separated the two germline ends. Germline CDR1 reads SGHDN; CDR2 reads FVKESK. The CDR3: CASSQARNTEAFF. CDR3 nucleotides: TGTGCCAGCAGCCAAGCAAGGAACACTGAAGCTTTCTTT.

The V call is TRBV29-1, the J call TRBJ2-1, with TRBD1 identical over 10 bases. Trimming cost V 5 bases and J 6 bases; bases outside gene matches: 7. This CDR3 spans 14 amino acids. CDR1 is SQVTM and CDR2 is ANQGSEA in the germline V gene. Here the CDR3 DNA reads TGCAGCGTTCGAAGGGGGACAGGGGTCAATGAGCAGTTCTTC. This gives the protein CSVRRGTGVNEQFF.